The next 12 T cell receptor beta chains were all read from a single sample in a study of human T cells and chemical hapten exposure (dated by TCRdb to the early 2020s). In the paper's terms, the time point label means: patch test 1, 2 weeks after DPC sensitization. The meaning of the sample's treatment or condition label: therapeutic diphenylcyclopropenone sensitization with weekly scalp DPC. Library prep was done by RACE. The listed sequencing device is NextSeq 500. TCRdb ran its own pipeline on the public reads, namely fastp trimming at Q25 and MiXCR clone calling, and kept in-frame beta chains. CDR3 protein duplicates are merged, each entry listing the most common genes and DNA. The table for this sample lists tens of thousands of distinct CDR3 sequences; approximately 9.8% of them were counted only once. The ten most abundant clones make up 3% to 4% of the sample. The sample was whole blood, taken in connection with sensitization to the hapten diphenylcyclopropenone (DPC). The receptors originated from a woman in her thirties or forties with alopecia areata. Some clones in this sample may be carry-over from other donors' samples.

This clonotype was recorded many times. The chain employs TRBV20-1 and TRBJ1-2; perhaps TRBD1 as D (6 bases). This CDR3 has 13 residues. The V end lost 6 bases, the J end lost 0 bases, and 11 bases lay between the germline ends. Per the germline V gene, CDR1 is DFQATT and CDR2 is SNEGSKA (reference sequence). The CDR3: CSAPGEANYGYTF. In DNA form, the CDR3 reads TGCAGTGCCCCAGGGGAAGCTAACTATGGCTACACCTTC.

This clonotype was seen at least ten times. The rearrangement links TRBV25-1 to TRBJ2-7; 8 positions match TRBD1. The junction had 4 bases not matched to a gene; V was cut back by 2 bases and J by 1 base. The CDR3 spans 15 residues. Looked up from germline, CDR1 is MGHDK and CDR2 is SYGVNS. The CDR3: CASSEDRGLSYEQYF. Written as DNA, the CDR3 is TGTGCCAGCAGTGAAGACAGGGGATTGTCCTACGAGCAGTACTTC.

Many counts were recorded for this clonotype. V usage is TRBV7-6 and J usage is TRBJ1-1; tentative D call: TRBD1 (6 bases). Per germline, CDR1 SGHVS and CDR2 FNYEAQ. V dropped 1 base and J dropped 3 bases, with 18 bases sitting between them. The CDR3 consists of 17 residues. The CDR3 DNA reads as TGTGCCAGCAGCTTAGTTCCGGGGGCAGGGGTGGACACTGAAGCTTTCTTT. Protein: CASSLVPGAGVDTEAFF.

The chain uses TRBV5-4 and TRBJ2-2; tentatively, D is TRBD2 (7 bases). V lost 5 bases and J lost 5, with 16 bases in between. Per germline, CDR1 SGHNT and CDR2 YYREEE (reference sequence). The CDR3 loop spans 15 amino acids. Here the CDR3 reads CASRLLGGPTGELFF. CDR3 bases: TGTGCCAGCAGACTGCTGGGGGGGCCTACCGGGGAGCTGTTTTTT.

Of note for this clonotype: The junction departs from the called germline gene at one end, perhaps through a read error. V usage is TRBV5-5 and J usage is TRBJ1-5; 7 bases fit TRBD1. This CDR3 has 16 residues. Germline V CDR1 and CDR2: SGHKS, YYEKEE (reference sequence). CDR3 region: CAGSLLGRGIGQPQHF. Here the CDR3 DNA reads TGTGCCGGCAGCTTGCTAGGCAGGGGGATAGGGCAGCCCCAGCATTTT.

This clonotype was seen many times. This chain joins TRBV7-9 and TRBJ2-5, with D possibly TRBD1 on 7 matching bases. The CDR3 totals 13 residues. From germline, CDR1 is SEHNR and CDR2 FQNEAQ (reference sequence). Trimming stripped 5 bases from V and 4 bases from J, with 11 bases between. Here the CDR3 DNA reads TGTGCCAGCAGCCGCGGGACAGTAGAGACCCAGTACTTC. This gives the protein CASSRGTVETQYF.

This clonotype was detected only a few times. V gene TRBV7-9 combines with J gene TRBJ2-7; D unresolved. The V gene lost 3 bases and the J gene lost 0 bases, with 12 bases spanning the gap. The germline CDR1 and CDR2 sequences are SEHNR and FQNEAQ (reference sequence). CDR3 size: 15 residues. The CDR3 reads CASSFFQGSSYEQYF. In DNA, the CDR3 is TGTGCCAGCAGCTTCTTTCAAGGCAGCTCCTACGAGCAGTACTTC.

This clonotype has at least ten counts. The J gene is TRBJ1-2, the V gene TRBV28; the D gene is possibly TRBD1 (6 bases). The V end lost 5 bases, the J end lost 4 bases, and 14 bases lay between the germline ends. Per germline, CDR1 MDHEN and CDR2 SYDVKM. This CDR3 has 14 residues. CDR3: CASSGPGEFYGYTF. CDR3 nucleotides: TGTGCCAGCAGTGGCCCAGGGGAATTCTATGGCTACACCTTC.

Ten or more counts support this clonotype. CDR3 amino acids: CASTPWHPRTGREQPQHF. The DNA of the CDR3 is TGTGCCAGCACTCCATGGCATCCCCGGACAGGACGGGAACAGCCCCAGCATTTT. The chain uses TRBV6-2 or TRBV6-3 and TRBJ1-5; TRBD1 aligns across 7 bases. The V gene's germline CDR1 is MNHEY and CDR2 SVGEGT. The CDR3 is 18 residues long. J was trimmed by 7 bases and V by 7 bases; bases with no gene match: 22.

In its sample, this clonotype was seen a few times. CDR3 loop: CASSDQATNEKLFF. DNA of the CDR3: TGCGCCAGCAGTGACCAGGCAACTAATGAAAAACTGTTTTTT. The V gene is TRBV10-2, the J gene TRBJ1-4; no reliable D call. CDR3 length equals 14 residues. Between the trimmed V and J ends, which lost 3 bases and 0 bases, there was a span of 5 bases. From germline, CDR1 is WSHSY and CDR2 SAAADI.

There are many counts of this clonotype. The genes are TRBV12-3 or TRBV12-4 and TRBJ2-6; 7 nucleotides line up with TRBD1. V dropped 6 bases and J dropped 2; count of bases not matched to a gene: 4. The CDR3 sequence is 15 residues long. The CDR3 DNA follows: TGTGCCAGCAGCCTAGGGGGCGCTGGGGCCAACGTCCTGACTTTC. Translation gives CASSLGGAGANVLTF.

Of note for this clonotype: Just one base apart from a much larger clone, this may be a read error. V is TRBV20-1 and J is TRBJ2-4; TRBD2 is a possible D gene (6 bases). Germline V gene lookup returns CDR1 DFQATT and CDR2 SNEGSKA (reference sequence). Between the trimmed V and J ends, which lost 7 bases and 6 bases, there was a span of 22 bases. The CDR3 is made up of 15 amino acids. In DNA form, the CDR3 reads TGCAGTGGAGCTAGCGCGGGGACCTGGGTAAACATTCAGTACTTC. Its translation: CSGASAGTWVNIQYF.